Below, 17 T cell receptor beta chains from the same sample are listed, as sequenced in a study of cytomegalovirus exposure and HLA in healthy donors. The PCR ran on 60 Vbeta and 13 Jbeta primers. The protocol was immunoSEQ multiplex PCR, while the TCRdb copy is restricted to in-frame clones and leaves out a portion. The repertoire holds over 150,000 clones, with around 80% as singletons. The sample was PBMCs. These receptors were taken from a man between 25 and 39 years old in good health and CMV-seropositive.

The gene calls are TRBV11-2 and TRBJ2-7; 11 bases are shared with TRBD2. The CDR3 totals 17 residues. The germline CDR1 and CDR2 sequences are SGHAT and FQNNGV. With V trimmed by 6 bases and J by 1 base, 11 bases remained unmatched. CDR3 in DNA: TGTGCCAGCAGGAATATTCGGGGGACTAGCGGATCCTACGAGCAGTACTTC. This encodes CASRNIRGTSGSYEQYF.

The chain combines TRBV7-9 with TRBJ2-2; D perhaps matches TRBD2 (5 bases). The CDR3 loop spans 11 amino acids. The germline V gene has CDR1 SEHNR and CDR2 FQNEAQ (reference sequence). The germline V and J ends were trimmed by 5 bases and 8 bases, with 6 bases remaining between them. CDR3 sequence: CASSTGGELFF. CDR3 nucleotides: TGTGCCAGCAGCACGGGGGGGGAGCTGTTTTTT.

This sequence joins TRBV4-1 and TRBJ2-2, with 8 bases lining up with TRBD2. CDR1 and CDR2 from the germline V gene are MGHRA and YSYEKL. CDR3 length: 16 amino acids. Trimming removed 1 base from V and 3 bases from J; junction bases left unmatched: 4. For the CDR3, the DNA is TGCGCCAGCAGCCAAGGTAGCGGGGTGTACACCGGGGAGCTGTTTTTT. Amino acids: CASSQGSGVYTGELFF.

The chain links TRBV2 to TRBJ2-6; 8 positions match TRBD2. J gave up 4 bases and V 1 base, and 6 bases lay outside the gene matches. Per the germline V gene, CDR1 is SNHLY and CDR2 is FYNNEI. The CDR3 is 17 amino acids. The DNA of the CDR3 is TGTGCCAGCAGTGAAGTCCGGGAGGGGGAGGGGGCCAACGTCCTGACTTTC. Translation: CASSEVREGEGANVLTF.

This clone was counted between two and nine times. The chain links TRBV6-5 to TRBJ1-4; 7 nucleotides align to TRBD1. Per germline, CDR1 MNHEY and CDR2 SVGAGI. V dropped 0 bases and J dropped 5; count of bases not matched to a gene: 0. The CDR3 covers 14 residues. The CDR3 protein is CASSYSGQNEKLFF. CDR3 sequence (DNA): TGTGCCAGCAGTTACTCGGGACAGAATGAAAAACTGTTTTTT.

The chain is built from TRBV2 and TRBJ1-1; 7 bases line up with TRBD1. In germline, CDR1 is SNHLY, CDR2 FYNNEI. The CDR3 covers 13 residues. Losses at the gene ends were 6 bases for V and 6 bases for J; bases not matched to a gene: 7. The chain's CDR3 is CASRSNRGPEAFF. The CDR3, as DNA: TGTGCCAGCAGGTCCAACAGGGGACCTGAAGCTTTCTTT.

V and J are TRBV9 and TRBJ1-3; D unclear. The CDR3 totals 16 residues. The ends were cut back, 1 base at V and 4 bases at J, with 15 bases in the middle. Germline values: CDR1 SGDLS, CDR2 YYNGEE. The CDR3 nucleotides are TGTGCCAGCAGCGTATCGGGATCGGCAAGAGGAAACACCATATATTTT. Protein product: CASSVSGSARGNTIYF.

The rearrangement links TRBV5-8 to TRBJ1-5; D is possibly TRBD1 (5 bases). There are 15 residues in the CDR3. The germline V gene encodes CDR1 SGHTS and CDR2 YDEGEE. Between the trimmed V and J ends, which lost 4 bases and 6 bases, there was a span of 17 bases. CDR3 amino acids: CASSNAGLFFQPQHF. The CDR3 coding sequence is TGTGCCAGCAGCAATGCGGGGCTGTTTTTTCAGCCCCAGCATTTT.

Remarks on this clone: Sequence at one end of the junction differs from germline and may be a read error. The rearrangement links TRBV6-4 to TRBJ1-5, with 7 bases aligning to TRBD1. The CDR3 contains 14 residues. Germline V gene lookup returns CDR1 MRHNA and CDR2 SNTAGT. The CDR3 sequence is CASSSRGGNQPQHF. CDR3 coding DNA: TGTGCCAGCAGTTCTCGAGGGGGCAACCAGCCCCAGCATTTT.

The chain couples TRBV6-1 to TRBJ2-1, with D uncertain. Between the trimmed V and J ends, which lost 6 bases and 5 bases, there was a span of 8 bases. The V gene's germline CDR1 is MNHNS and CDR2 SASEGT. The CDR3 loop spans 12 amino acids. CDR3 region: CASRRSHNEQFF. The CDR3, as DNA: TGTGCCAGCAGGCGGAGTCACAATGAGCAGTTCTTC.

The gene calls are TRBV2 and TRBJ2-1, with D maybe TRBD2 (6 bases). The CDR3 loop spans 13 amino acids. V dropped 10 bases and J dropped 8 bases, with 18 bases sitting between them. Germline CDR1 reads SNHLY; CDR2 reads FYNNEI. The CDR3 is CATRGGSGDEQFF. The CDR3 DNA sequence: TGTGCCACCCGCGGAGGGAGTGGAGATGAGCAGTTCTTC.

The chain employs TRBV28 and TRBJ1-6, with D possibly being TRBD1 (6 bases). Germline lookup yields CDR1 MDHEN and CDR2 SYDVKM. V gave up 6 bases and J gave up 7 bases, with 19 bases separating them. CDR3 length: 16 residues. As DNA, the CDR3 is TGTGCCAGCAGAAAACATACAGGGTCGGGCAATTCACCCCTCCACTTT. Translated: CASRKHTGSGNSPLHF.

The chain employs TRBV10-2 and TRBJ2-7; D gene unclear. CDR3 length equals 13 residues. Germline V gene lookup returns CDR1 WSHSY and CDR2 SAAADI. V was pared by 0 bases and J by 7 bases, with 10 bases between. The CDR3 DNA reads TGCGCCAGCAGTGAGTCCCCAACCGGGGAGCAGTACTTC. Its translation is CASSESPTGEQYF.

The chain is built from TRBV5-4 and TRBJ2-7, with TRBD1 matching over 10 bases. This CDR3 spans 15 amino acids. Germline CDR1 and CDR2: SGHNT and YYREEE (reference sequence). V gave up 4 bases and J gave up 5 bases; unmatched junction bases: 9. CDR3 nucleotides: TGTGCCAGCAGCATAGCCGGGACAGGGGTCCACGAGCAGTACTTC. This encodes CASSIAGTGVHEQYF.

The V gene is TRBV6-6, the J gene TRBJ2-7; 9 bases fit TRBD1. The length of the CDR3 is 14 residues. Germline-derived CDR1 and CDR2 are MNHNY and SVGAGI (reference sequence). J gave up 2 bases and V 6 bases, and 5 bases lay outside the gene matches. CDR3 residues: CASSSRDRAYEQYF. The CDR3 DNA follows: TGTGCCAGCAGCTCCCGGGACAGGGCCTACGAGCAGTACTTC.

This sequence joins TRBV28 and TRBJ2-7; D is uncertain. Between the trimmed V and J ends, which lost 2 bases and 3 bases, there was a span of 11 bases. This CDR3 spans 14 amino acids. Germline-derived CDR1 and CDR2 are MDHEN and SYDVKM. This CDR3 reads CASSLRSLNYEQYF. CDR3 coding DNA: TGTGCCAGCAGTTTAAGATCACTTAACTACGAGCAGTACTTC.

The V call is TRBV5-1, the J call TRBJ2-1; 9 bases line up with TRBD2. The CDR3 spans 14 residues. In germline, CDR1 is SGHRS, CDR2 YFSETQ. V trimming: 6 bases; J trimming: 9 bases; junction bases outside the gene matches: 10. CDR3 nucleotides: TGCGCCAGCACCGCAGCGGGAGGCCGGGGTGAGCAGTTCTTC. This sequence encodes CASTAAGGRGEQFF.